This T cell receptor (beta chain) was recorded in a study of blood T cell repertoires in COVID-19. Across the study: Some COVID-19 samples were acute and others convalescent; all came from the United States, Italy and Spain.

TCRdb keeps only in-frame clones here, not all; method: immunoSEQ multiplex PCR. The repertoire has about 80,000 clones, about four fifths of them found once; the top ten carry roughly 9%. The CDR3 loop spans 15 amino acids. With 7 bases removed from V and 10 bases from J, the gap between germline ends came to 24 bases. Looked up from germline, CDR1 is SGHRS and CDR2 is YFSETQ. This chain links TRBV5-1 with TRBJ2-1; D may be TRBD2 (7 bases). This receptor was taken from a human donor in a cohort sampled during active COVID-19. What was sequenced was peripheral blood. The CDR3 reads CASQTSGGRVFEQFF. The CDR3 nucleotides read TGCGCCAGCCAGACCTCGGGGGGCCGGGTTTTCGAGCAGTTCTTC.